The 3 T cell receptor beta chains given below trace back to one sample, sequenced in a study of CD8 T cells in ankylosing spondylitis. Study results and caveats: A TCR beta motif made of under 10 highly homologous variants seemed typical of ankylosing spondylitis blood.

No antigens are known for them. TCRdb processed the 5' RACE reads anew with MiXCR; each CDR3 protein has one entry. Seen here are 220,000 or so distinct CDR3 sequences, 18% observed once, and the top ten hold under 55%. Source material: blood, either unsorted or a sorted T cell fraction (not recorded which). Receptor source: a male donor with ankylosing spondylitis.

This sequence joins TRBV20-1 and TRBJ1-1, with TRBD1 matching 12 bases. The CDR3 runs to 16 residues. Germline CDR1 is DFQATT and CDR2 is SNEGSKA (reference sequence). The V and J ends lost 0 bases and 4 bases, in that order; junction bases with no gene match: 6. The CDR3 region is CSARDRDRGLGTEAFF. In nucleotides, the CDR3 is TGCAGTGCTAGAGACCGGGACAGGGGGCTTGGCACTGAAGCTTTCTTT.

This clonotype came up many times. This chain connects TRBV12-3 or TRBV12-4 to TRBJ2-7; TRBD2 matches 12 bases. The CDR3 is 15 amino acids. J lost 3 bases, V lost 4 bases, and 4 bases had no gene match. CDR3 amino acids: CASSSTSGSSYEQYF. The CDR3 DNA is TGTGCCAGCAGTTCGACTAGCGGGAGTAGCTACGAGCAGTACTTC.

The gene calls are TRBV6-1 and TRBJ2-1; no definite D call. The germline gives CDR1 MNHNS, CDR2 SASEGT. Trimming cost V 6 bases and J 4 bases, with 13 bases left between them. The CDR3 is 14 residues long. The CDR3 reads CASRLGSDYNEQFF. The CDR3 region has the DNA TGTGCCAGCAGGCTAGGATCGGATTACAATGAGCAGTTCTTC.